The subject of this entry is one TCR beta chain. What it recognizes is unknown. The entry originates in a study of blood T cells in healthy people across ages. Background on the study: Using template switching, researchers captured about one barcoded beta molecule for each two T cells. Whole-study findings and limits: From one million sequenced T cells, diversity estimates were lower bounds.

A second roughly 7 to 12 cycle PCR used barcoded and J-beta primers. A tag from a template-switch adaptor with 12 random nucleotides marked each cDNA molecule. A single record per CDR3 protein comes from TCRdb applying MiXCR to the 5' RACE reads. The data show over 1.5 million distinct CDR3 sequences, with roughly 52% seen just once and approximately 2.1% held by the top ten. Healthy Caucasians from Russia aged about 6 to 90 served as donors. The length of the CDR3 is 15 residues. CDR1 MGHDK and CDR2 SYGVNS come from the germline V gene. Trimming at V came to 4 bases and at J to 3 bases, leaving 7 bases not matched to a gene.

The rearrangement uses TRBV25-1 and TRBJ2-5, with TRBD2 identical over 8 bases. The material sequenced was blood. This receptor was taken from a woman aged 40 to 50 in good health. The CDR3 DNA follows: TGTGCCAGCAGTGCCCGGGGGGGCCAAGAAGAGACCCAGTACTTC. Its protein product is CASSARGGQEETQYF.